This TCR beta chain was documented in a study of T-cell reconstitution after alpha-beta-depleted transplantation in children. This clonotype showed up just a few times. Unique molecular identifiers tagged the TCRbeta library. TCRdb fed the PCR reads into MiXCR, producing one record per CDR3 protein. The data show 700,000 to 850,000 distinct CDR3 sequences, 15% to 20% seen once. Between the trimmed V and J ends, which lost 4 bases and 9 bases, there was a span of 16 bases. There are 15 residues in the CDR3. CDR1 and CDR2 from the germline V gene are ENHRY and SYGVKD. The chain carries TRBV10-3 and TRBJ1-6; the D gene is possibly TRBD1 (6 bases). This TCR derives from a male patient between 10 and 17 years old who had a stem cell transplant for acute lymphoblastic leukemia, so the T cells may come from the graft donor. The sample consisted of PBMCs, mostly from graft donor cells, taken 360 days after TCRalphabeta/CD19-depleted stem cell transplant. CDR3 bases: TGTGCCATCAGTGGACCTGACAGGCAGGGTTCACCCCTCCACTTT. Protein product: CAISGPDRQGSPLHF.